This T cell receptor beta chain originates from a study of tumor-infiltrating lymphocytes in primary liver carcinoma (dated by TCRdb to 2015 to 2018). Regarding the complete study: Between November 2015 and March 2016, a few patients in China with histopathologically diagnosed primary liver carcinoma had surgical resection. The five patients had tumors staged T1-T3 N0M0, with maximum diameters ranging from about 4.2 to 10 cm. A total of 35 specimens from 5 patients underwent TCRbeta repertoire sequencing, comprising roughly 25 tumor regions, 5 adjacent noncancerous liver tissues and 5 peripheral blood samples. For each liver tumor, the study sampled five regions along with adjacent normal tissue and blood, and applied TCRbeta repertoire sequencing, expression microarrays and whole-exome sequencing. High reproducibility was observed for the technical replicate repertoires, with mean shared-clone rates approximately 0.9 and correlation coefficients above 0.95. The five patients, three men and two women aged 30 to 69 years, had hepatocellular carcinoma (four) or combined HCC and intrahepatic cholangiocarcinoma (one). Samples yielded roughly 3.65 to 7.5 million productive TCRbeta reads; read depth did not differ significantly between tissue types.

Blood RNA was extracted from unsorted whole blood with TRIzol reagent; germline DNA came from the DNeasy Blood & Tissue kit. Patients had chronic HBV infection and were treatment-naive at sampling. Before surgery, 3 to 4.5 milliliters of peripheral blood were collected into K2EDTA tubes. Starting from approximately 0.5 ug total RNA, TCRbeta-specific cDNA was produced by reverse transcription with a constant-region primer and ProtoScript II reverse transcriptase. TCRbeta libraries were built with three nested multiplex PCR rounds, a slightly modified ARM-PCR procedure. A final 25-cycle PCR with Deep VentR polymerase added sample barcodes and Illumina adapters. Before sequencing, amplicons of 200-500 bp were gel-purified using a QIAquick gel extraction kit. The TCRbeta amplicons were sequenced with 250-bp paired-end reads on an Illumina HiSeq 2500. The paper's data handling went like this. Quality trimming of reads was performed with Trimmomatic v0.33, and paired reads were merged with FLASH v1.2.11 so that full CDR3 sequences could be recovered. V, D and J germline segments were assigned to the rearranged TCRbeta sequences by MiGEC v1.2.1b. Clonotype statistics, along with Shannon-Wiener diversity indices, were calculated using VDJtools v1.0.0. Except for diversity analysis, only the 250 most abundant clonotypes of each sample were used in subsequent analyses to reduce sampling bias. TCRdb cleaned the public reads at Q25 with fastp, built clones with MiXCR and kept in-frame beta chains. For every CDR3 protein sequence, its rows merge into one entry that carries the most common genes and DNA. In this record, the V and J calls reflect TCRdb's handling and not the investigators' own analysis. This sample has just over 300,000 distinct CDR3 sequences in its table, and about 50% of those were observed once. The ten largest clones capture 15% to 20% of the sample.

This clonotype was observed a few times. What this receptor recognizes is not known. There are no base qualities to consult, and no much larger clone falls within one base. Paper-wide results and their limitations: Repertoire overlap was found to be higher between tumor regions (mean roughly 36%) than between tumor-adjacent (around 17%) or tumor-blood (about 14%) pairs, consistent with antigen-driven expansion. Because the samples were bulk and unsorted, CD4+ and CD8+ T cell repertoires could not be compared. Only the TCR beta chain was sequenced, which likely underestimates true repertoire diversity because unpaired alpha chains were not captured. A significantly larger repertoire fraction was made up by the top 250 clones in tumors than in blood (p = 0.039). Only five or six patients were included in the study, and the authors note that the findings should be validated in a larger study.

The receptor was isolated from a woman aged 30 to 39 with primary liver carcinoma and hepatitis B virus infection. Material for sequencing was peripheral blood.

The sequenced DNA is TGTGCCAGCGGGACAGGGGTTAGATCACCCCTCCACTTT. It translates as CASGTGVRSPLHF. The sequence is built from TRBV12-3 or TRBV12-4 and TRBJ1-6, with 10 junctional bases fitting TRBD1. The CDR3 contains 13 residues, cysteine and phenylalanine counted. Here the CDR3 DNA is all that survives: 39 bases in frame from base 1. V trim: 8 bases; J trim: 10 bases; unmatched bases: 5.